The subject of this entry is one TCR beta chain. The data belong to a study of response to subunit inactivated influenza vaccine. Germline-derived CDR1 and CDR2 are SGHDN and FVKESK. Trimming removed 4 bases at V and 4 bases at J, with 20 bases between. The CDR3 runs to 16 residues. MiXCR, applied by TCRdb to the RT-PCR reads, yields one record per CDR3 protein. The table lists more than 550,000 distinct CDR3 sequences, roughly 10% of them singletons. These sequences were also reported in another study, on T cells expressing NK-cell markers. This second study says: TCR beta cDNA was made by 5'RACE template switching with UMIs.

The chain combines TRBV14 with TRBJ2-7; D unclear. The TCR comes from a man aged 45 to 65 who received an inactivated influenza vaccine. The sample consisted of PBMCs from blood, taken on the day of vaccination. CDR3: CASSPGLSRRGYEQYF. In DNA, the CDR3 is TGTGCCAGCAGCCCCGGGCTTAGTAGAAGAGGTTACGAGCAGTACTTC.